A selection of T cell receptor beta chains follows, all from one sample in a study of blood T cell repertoires in COVID-19. The table came from immunoSEQ multiplex PCR; TCRdb's copy has only in-frame clones and leaves some out. The sample records about 260,000 clones, 80% to 90% being singletons. The sequenced sample consisted of peripheral blood. These receptors were obtained from a woman in her 70s with COVID-19, enrolled during active disease. CDR3s leave out the opening cysteine and the closing phenylalanine or tryptophan. D genes are given only for firm matches.

D	V	J	CDR3
NA	TRBV6-2/TRBV6-3	TRBJ1-5	ASSYSSGAGNQPQH
NA	TRBV20-1	TRBJ1-2	SASAGGGRLYGYT
NA	TRBV3-1/TRBV3-2	TRBJ2-7	ASSQPAGWQY
TRBD1	TRBV10-3	TRBJ2-6	ANRGAGANVLT
NA	TRBV18	TRBJ1-1	ASSPGQGSQAF
NA	TRBV6-1	TRBJ1-2	ASSEEGVGNYGYT
TRBD1	TRBV19	TRBJ1-2	ATNSFRGLGYT
TRBD1	TRBV24-1	TRBJ1-1	ATSDSGGGVNTEAF
TRBD1	TRBV4-1	TRBJ1-1	ASANKRDRLGTEAF
TRBD2	TRBV6-2/TRBV6-3	TRBJ2-1	ASSPGLAYNEQF
NA	TRBV24-1	TRBJ2-2	ATSEFSGTGELF
NA	TRBV30	TRBJ1-2	AWSVRFGGYGYT
NA	TRBV14	TRBJ2-5	ASSHVFGGLSQETQY